Following are 27 T cell receptor beta chains from one sample sequenced in a study of identical twins. From the 5' RACE reads, TCRdb called clonotypes with MiXCR, one entry per CDR3 protein. The repertoire includes under 1 million distinct CDR3 sequences, 9% to 15% of them detected once, and about 1.6% sits in the top ten. These data are also associated with another study on yellow fever vaccine responses in identical twins.

Sequences were obtained from PBMCs. These receptors all stem from a woman aged 18 to 35 in good health.

V gene TRBV20-1 combines with J gene TRBJ1-1; 11 bases map to TRBD1. CDR3 length: 16 amino acids. CDR1 DFQATT and CDR2 SNEGSKA come from the germline V gene (reference sequence). Losses at the gene ends were 6 bases for V and 0 bases for J; bases not matched to a gene: 9. For the CDR3, the DNA is TGCAGTGCCACGGACAGGGGGCTTGTTTTGAACACTGAAGCTTTCTTT. It translates to CSATDRGLVLNTEAFF.

The chain uses TRBV28 and TRBJ1-5; 9 bases match TRBD1. V trimming: 6 bases; J trimming: 3 bases; junction bases outside the gene matches: 12. Germline V lookup: CDR1 MDHEN, CDR2 SYDVKM. CDR3 length: 17 amino acids. In nucleotides, the CDR3 is TGTGCCAGCAGAACCCATCCGGGACAGGGACTCAATCAGCCCCAGCATTTT. Translated: CASRTHPGQGLNQPQHF.

This clonotype was picked up many times. This rearrangement joins TRBV20-1 to TRBJ2-2, with D hard to call. Deletions cut 5 bases from V and 5 bases from J, with 12 bases between. The CDR3 consists of 13 residues. Germline loops: CDR1 DFQATT, CDR2 SNEGSKA (reference sequence). For the CDR3, the DNA is TGCAGTGCTGCGGTCTTTAAGACCGGGGAGCTGTTTTTT. Translation gives CSAAVFKTGELFF.

The rearrangement uses TRBV5-6 and TRBJ1-2, with 7 bases fitting TRBD1. Germline V gives CDR1 SGHDT, CDR2 YYEEEE. The CDR3 is 15 amino acids. V shed 0 bases, J shed 2 bases, and the junction held 4 bases outside the gene matches. Here the CDR3 DNA reads TGTGCCAGCAGCTTGGAGACAGGGTTCAACTATGGCTACACCTTC. Residues: CASSLETGFNYGYTF.

This chain connects TRBV27 to TRBJ2-3, with D possibly TRBD2 on 5 matching bases. V lost 2 bases and J 4 bases, leaving 13 bases between the germline ends. From germline, CDR1 is MNHEY and CDR2 SMNVEV (reference sequence). The CDR3 contains 15 residues. CDR3 loop: CASSLTPPGSDTQYF. CDR3 sequence (DNA): TGTGCCAGCAGTTTAACTCCCCCGGGGTCAGATACGCAGTATTTT.

This clonotype was observed a handful of times. V gene TRBV4-1 combines with J gene TRBJ1-1, with TRBD1 matching 9 bases. The CDR3 loop spans 17 amino acids. Unmatched junction bases numbered 9, after V lost 3 bases and J lost 1 base. Germline V lookup: CDR1 MGHRA, CDR2 YSYEKL. CDR3 loop: CASSQPWGQGGNTEAFF. The CDR3 DNA sequence: TGCGCCAGCAGCCAGCCCTGGGGACAGGGTGGGAACACTGAAGCTTTCTTT.

This chain joins TRBV12-3 or TRBV12-4 and TRBJ2-1, with D possibly matching TRBD2 (6 bases). This CDR3 comprises 17 residues. The germline V and J ends were trimmed by 3 bases and 0 bases, with 15 bases remaining between them. The CDR3 sequence is CASSLGLPGLSYNEQFF. The CDR3 DNA reads as TGTGCCAGCAGTTTGGGGTTGCCGGGACTCTCCTACAATGAGCAGTTCTTC.

This chain uses TRBV3-1 with TRBJ1-3; D is ambiguous. Deletions cut 3 bases from V and 8 bases from J, with 14 bases between. Germline V gives CDR1 LGHDT, CDR2 YNNKEL (reference sequence). The CDR3 is made up of 14 amino acids. The CDR3 protein is CASSQTRVQDTIYF. The CDR3 coding sequence is TGTGCCAGCAGCCAGACGCGGGTTCAGGACACCATATATTTT. The variable domain in full, completed from reference TRBV3-1 and TRBJ1-3, reads DTAVSQTPKYLVTQMGNDKSIKCEQNLGHDTMYWYKQDSKKFLKIMFSYNNKELIINETVPNRFSPKSPDKAHLNLHINSLELGDSAVYFCASSQTRVQDTIYFGEGSWLTVV.

This clonotype was seen more than once but under ten times. The V gene is TRBV6-5, the J gene TRBJ1-4, with TRBD1 identical over 7 bases. V dropped 0 bases and J dropped 7; count of bases not matched to a gene: 5. The germline gives CDR1 MNHEY, CDR2 SVGAGI. The CDR3 loop spans 15 amino acids. The CDR3 sequence is CASSYSRQGGEKLFF. The CDR3 DNA is TGTGCCAGCAGTTACTCTCGGCAGGGGGGTGAAAAACTGTTTTTT.

This clonotype was picked up many times. The V call is TRBV7-9, the J call TRBJ1-3; tentative D call: TRBD1 (6 bases). The CDR3 is 14 amino acids. Germline loops: CDR1 SEHNR, CDR2 FQNEAQ (reference sequence). Trimming took off 5 bases at V and 4 bases at J, with 12 bases between the two ends. The CDR3 DNA reads TGTGCCAGCAGCCTACAGGGAGCCGGAAACACCATATATTTT. This gives the protein CASSLQGAGNTIYF.

This clonotype came up a few times. This chain joins TRBV20-1 and TRBJ1-1, with unresolved D. Germline-derived CDR1 and CDR2 are DFQATT and SNEGSKA (reference sequence). CDR3 length: 14 residues. Trimming shortened V by 4 bases and J by 0 bases, and 12 bases separated the two germline ends. In DNA, the CDR3 is TGCAGTGCTAAAATACCACCTATGAACACTGAAGCTTTCTTT. Translation gives CSAKIPPMNTEAFF.

The chain employs TRBV12-3 or TRBV12-4 and TRBJ2-7, with unresolved D. CDR3 length: 14 residues. V was cut by 3 bases and J by 2 bases, with 11 bases left in between. The CDR3 is CASSFIAQTYEQYF. For the CDR3, the DNA is TGTGCCAGCAGTTTTATCGCGCAAACCTACGAGCAGTACTTC.

The chain joins TRBV7-9 to TRBJ2-3; TRBD1 matches at 8 bases. Germline CDR1 and CDR2: SEHNR and FQNEAQ (reference sequence). V shed 3 bases, J shed 9 bases, and the junction held 11 bases outside the gene matches. The CDR3 has 15 residues. CDR3 loop: CASSFVPGQETTQYF. CDR3 DNA sequence: TGTGCCAGCAGCTTCGTCCCGGGACAGGAAACAACGCAGTATTTT.

Many counts were recorded for this clonotype. V usage is TRBV20-1 and J usage is TRBJ2-2, with D possibly being TRBD2 (7 bases). The CDR3 spans 14 residues. V was shortened by 7 bases and J by 4 bases, with 16 bases between the two germline ends. Germline values: CDR1 DFQATT, CDR2 SNEGSKA (reference sequence). The DNA for the CDR3 is TGCAGTGTCCCCGCGGGGGCGGGCACCGGGGAGCTGTTTTTT. It is translated as CSVPAGAGTGELFF.

CDR3 region: CSARDTSTGGKEQYV. The CDR3 DNA sequence: TGCAGTGCTAGGGACACGTCAACGGGGGGCAAAGAGCAGTACGTC. V gene TRBV20-1 combines with J gene TRBJ2-7; a weak D match, TRBD2 (7 bases). The germline CDR1 and CDR2 sequences are DFQATT and SNEGSKA (reference sequence). CDR3 length: 15 residues. V gave up 3 bases and J gave up 7 bases, with 22 bases separating them.

The chain joins TRBV7-2 to TRBJ2-1, with TRBD1 matching over 7 bases. CDR1 is SGHTA, CDR2 FQGNSA, per germline. V lost 5 bases, J lost 9 bases, and 13 bases stayed unmatched. The CDR3 contains 15 residues. The CDR3 protein is CASSAPGTVVREQFF. The CDR3 DNA is TGTGCCAGCAGCGCCCCCGGGACAGTTGTACGTGAGCAGTTCTTC.

The chain combines TRBV24-1 with TRBJ2-5, with no clear D. The V end lost 4 bases, the J end lost 2 bases, and 7 bases lay between the germline ends. Germline-derived CDR1 and CDR2 are KGHDR and SFDVKD. This CDR3 is built from 13 residues. The CDR3 DNA is TGTGCCACCAGTGAGAACGGACAAGAGACCCAGTACTTC. It specifies CATSENGQETQYF.

This clonotype showed up many times. The chain combines TRBV7-9 with TRBJ2-1; D tentatively reads TRBD1 or TRBD2 (5 bases each). The CDR3 is 15 residues long. CDR1 is SEHNR and CDR2 is FQNEAQ in the germline V gene (reference sequence). Between the trimmed V and J ends, which lost 2 bases and 6 bases, there was a span of 14 bases. The CDR3 sequence: CASSLRGQGFNEQFF. The CDR3 DNA is TGTGCCAGCAGCTTACGGGGCCAAGGGTTCAATGAGCAGTTCTTC.

The rearrangement joins TRBV12-3 or TRBV12-4 to TRBJ1-5, with D tentatively TRBD1 (6 bases). V lost 3 bases, J lost 2 bases, and 17 bases lay in between. The CDR3 spans 17 residues. The DNA for the CDR3 is TGTGCCAGCAGTTTGAACAGGGCTTATTTCGGCAATCAGCCCCAGCATTTT. This encodes CASSLNRAYFGNQPQHF.

The V gene is TRBV12-3 or TRBV12-4, the J gene TRBJ2-7, with 9 bases matching TRBD1. The CDR3 totals 16 residues. V was pared by 5 bases and J by 4 bases, with 12 bases of the junction left unmatched. The CDR3 reads CASSETGTGPLYEQYF. The CDR3 nucleotides are TGTGCCAGCAGTGAGACCGGGACAGGGCCCCTTTACGAGCAGTACTTC.

The V gene is TRBV15, the J gene TRBJ1-2; 8 positions match TRBD1. The CDR3 extends over 14 amino acids. J lost 3 bases, V lost 1 base, and 1 base had no gene match. Germline assignment: CDR1 LNHNV and CDR2 YYDKDF (reference sequence). CDR3 amino acids: CATSRAGGDYGYTF. The CDR3 nucleotides are TGTGCCACCAGCAGAGCAGGGGGCGACTATGGCTACACCTTC. The entire variable domain, with the rest obtained from reference TRBV15 and TRBJ1-2, is as follows: DAMVIQNPRYQVTQFGKPVTLSCSQTLNHNVMYWYQQKSSQAPKLLFHYYDKDFNNEADTPDNFQSRRPNTSFCFLDIRSPGLGDTAMYLCATSRAGGDYGYTFGSGTRLTVV.

The V gene is TRBV12-3 or TRBV12-4, the J gene TRBJ2-7, with TRBD1 matching over 7 bases. V lost 5 bases, J lost 7 bases, and 11 bases stayed unmatched. The length of the CDR3 is 14 residues. The CDR3 sequence is CASSPTDRVGEQYF. Here the CDR3 DNA reads TGTGCCAGCAGTCCGACTGACAGGGTAGGGGAGCAGTACTTC.

There are a few counts of this clonotype. The V gene is TRBV5-1, the J gene TRBJ2-1; 16 bases match TRBD2. The CDR3 has 16 amino acids. Losses at the gene ends were 4 bases for V and 9 bases for J; bases not matched to a gene: 7. Germline-derived CDR1 and CDR2 are SGHRS and YFSETQ. The CDR3 bases are TGCGCCAGCAGCCGTGGGACTAGCGGGGGGGAAGGTGAGCAGTTCTTC. This translates into CASSRGTSGGEGEQFF.

This rearrangement joins TRBV7-3 to TRBJ1-1; D is uncertain. The CDR3 is made up of 12 amino acids. V shed 5 bases and J shed 5 bases, with 9 bases lying between them. In germline, CDR1 is SGHTA, CDR2 FQGTGA. The CDR3 region is CASSHPGTEAFF. The DNA of the CDR3 is TGTGCCAGCAGCCACCCCGGAACTGAAGCTTTCTTT.

This chain connects TRBV3-1 to TRBJ2-7; TRBD1 or TRBD2 may be the D gene (5 bases each). The CDR3 totals 15 residues. Germline V gives CDR1 LGHDT, CDR2 YNNKEL (reference sequence). V shed 3 bases and J shed 0 bases, with 12 bases lying between them. CDR3 in amino acids: CASSQGRKSSYEQYV. The CDR3 nucleotides are TGTGCCAGCAGCCAGGGACGTAAGAGCTCCTACGAGCAGTACGTC.

This clonotype was counted only a few times. The V and J genes are TRBV2 and TRBJ1-5; D gene uncertain. The CDR3 runs to 16 residues. The V gene's germline CDR1 is SNHLY and CDR2 FYNNEI. The V end lost 4 bases, the J end lost 6 bases, and 19 bases lay between the germline ends. CDR3 nucleotide sequence: TGTGCCAGCAGTGGAGAGGGCAGCTCAAACGGTCAGCCCCAGCATTTT. Amino acids: CASSGEGSSNGQPQHF.

This clonotype was counted between two and nine times. CDR3 DNA sequence: TGTGCCAGCAGCCAAGGACAAATACTACATCGTGGAGGGCTAAATGAGCAGTTCTTC. Its translation is CASSQGQILHRGGLNEQFF. J is TRBJ2-1 and V is TRBV4-2; TRBD2 is a possible D gene (6 bases). Per germline, CDR1 LGHNA and CDR2 YNFKEQ. CDR3 length equals 19 residues. The V gene lost 1 base and the J gene lost 7 bases, with 26 bases spanning the gap.